These 7 T cell receptor beta chains share one sample of origin, sequenced in a study of T-cell reconstitution after alpha-beta-depleted transplantation in children. During its preparation, the TCRbeta library received unique molecular identifiers. TCRdb processed the PCR reads anew with MiXCR; each CDR3 protein has one entry. The sample consists of over 150,000 distinct CDR3 sequences, roughly 7.1% of them appearing once. The specimen comprised PBMCs, sampled before TCRalphabeta/CD19-depleted stem cell transplant. These receptors originate from a boy between 2 and 10 years old with acute lymphoblastic leukemia, due to receive a stem cell transplant.

This clonotype appeared a few times. CDR3 loop: CATSRDLGEGTQYF. CDR3 sequence (DNA): TGTGCCACCAGCAGAGATCTCGGGGAAGGGACCCAGTACTTC. This chain connects TRBV15 to TRBJ2-5; a weak D match, TRBD2 (5 bases). The V end lost 0 bases, the J end lost 7 bases, and 12 bases lay between the germline ends. The CDR3 spans 14 residues. CDR1 is LNHNV and CDR2 is YYDKDF in the germline V gene (reference sequence).

The chain carries TRBV7-2 and TRBJ2-3; 8 bases agree with TRBD2. Per the germline V gene, CDR1 is SGHTA and CDR2 is FQGNSA. This CDR3 has 16 residues. The J segment lost 3 bases and the V segment lost 6 bases, leaving 11 bases of the junction unmatched. The CDR3 region has the DNA TGTGCCAGCAGAGAACGGGTACTAGCGGTAACAGATACGCAGTATTTT. Translation gives CASRERVLAVTDTQYF.

This rearrangement joins TRBV29-1 to TRBJ2-2; TRBD1 aligns across 11 bases. This CDR3 region has 17 residues. Trimming at V came to 7 bases and at J to 2 bases, leaving 12 bases not matched to a gene. Germline CDR1 reads SQVTM; CDR2 reads ANQGSEA. CDR3 residues: CSAERQGQGGNTGELFF. The CDR3, as DNA: TGCAGCGCAGAAAGACAGGGACAGGGGGGTAACACCGGGGAGCTGTTTTTT.

The sample holds a few counts of this clonotype. V gene TRBV11-3 combines with J gene TRBJ2-2; tentatively, D is TRBD2 (6 bases). CDR3 length equals 16 residues. Trimming took off 1 base at V and 5 bases at J, with 14 bases between the two ends. Germline CDR1 reads SGHNT; CDR2 reads YENEEA. This chain's CDR3 is CASSLVWRDGTGELFF. The CDR3 region has the DNA TGTGCCAGCAGCTTAGTATGGAGGGATGGAACCGGGGAGCTGTTTTTT. The whole variable domain, remainder taken from reference TRBV11-3 and TRBJ2-2, is EAGVVQSPRYKIIEKKQPVAFWCNPISGHNTLYWYLQNLGQGPELLIRYENEEAVDDSQLPKDRFSAERLKGVDSTLKIQPAELGDSAVYLCASSLVWRDGTGELFFGEGSRLTVL.

On this clonotype itself: A read error may explain this, as a much larger clone is one base away. This is likely a read error, given that the CDR3 carries no conserved phenylalanine or tryptophan at its end. The chain links TRBV28 to TRBJ1-4, with TRBD1 as a possible D gene (5 bases). V lost 8 bases and J lost 8, with 15 bases in between. The CDR3 length is 13 residues. Germline V gives CDR1 MDHEN, CDR2 SYDVKM. CDR3 residues: CASGVRAGEKLFC. The CDR3 DNA is TGTGCCAGCGGGGTCAGGGCGGGGGAAAAACTGTTTTGT.

V is TRBV28 and J is TRBJ1-2, with TRBD1 matching over 7 bases. Looked up from germline, CDR1 is MDHEN and CDR2 is SYDVKM. The CDR3 has 16 amino acids. With 7 bases clipped from V and 3 bases from J, the junction kept 14 bases outside the gene matches. Written as DNA, the CDR3 is TGTGCCAGCACCCAACTTACAGGGGCGCAGGACTATGGCTACACCTTC. Encoded protein: CASTQLTGAQDYGYTF.

This clonotype came up many times. This chain uses TRBV29-1 with TRBJ2-1; 15 nucleotides agree with TRBD2. The CDR3 runs to 15 residues. The V gene's germline CDR1 is SQVTM and CDR2 ANQGSEA. The V gene end was trimmed by 8 bases and the J gene end by 5 bases; junction bases not matched to a gene: 7. CDR3 sequence: CSTGLAGGPNNEQFF. For the CDR3, the DNA is TGCAGCACCGGACTAGCGGGAGGGCCTAACAATGAGCAGTTCTTC.